This record covers a single TCR beta chain. What it binds is unknown. The sample originates from a study of shared clonotypes between healthy human individuals. Study-level points and caveats: Since donors were few, the genetic and exposure-history diversity represented was limited.

Naive CD45RA+ and memory CD45RA-negative subsets were split from CD4+ cells. Sorted-subset replicate PCR reactions were performed with approximately 200 ng DNA, corresponding to tens of thousands of T cell genomes. Authors' analysis steps: Junction-only sequences without quality scores were provided by ImmunoSEQ, so filtering was different. The data were produced by immunoSEQ multiplex PCR, yet TCRdb's version contains in-frame clones alone and is incomplete. V, J and clone size are those of that table, while D and trimming were read from the DNA. The table lists 330,000 or so clones, around 72% of them singletons. Sequencing was carried out using memory CD4+ T cells sorted from blood. Subset given: CD45RA-negative fraction. The TCR sequence derives from a man aged 25 to 40 in good health.

CDR3 bases: TGTGCCAGCAGCCAATCACAGGGGGCGAGGACTGAAGCTTTCTTT. It translates to CASSQSQGARTEAFF. This chain uses TRBV9 with TRBJ1-1; TRBD1 agrees at 9 bases. CDR3 length: 15 amino acids. After removal of 4 bases from V and 5 bases from J, the junction contained 9 bases not matched to a gene. CDR1 and CDR2 (germline): SGDLS, YYNGEE.